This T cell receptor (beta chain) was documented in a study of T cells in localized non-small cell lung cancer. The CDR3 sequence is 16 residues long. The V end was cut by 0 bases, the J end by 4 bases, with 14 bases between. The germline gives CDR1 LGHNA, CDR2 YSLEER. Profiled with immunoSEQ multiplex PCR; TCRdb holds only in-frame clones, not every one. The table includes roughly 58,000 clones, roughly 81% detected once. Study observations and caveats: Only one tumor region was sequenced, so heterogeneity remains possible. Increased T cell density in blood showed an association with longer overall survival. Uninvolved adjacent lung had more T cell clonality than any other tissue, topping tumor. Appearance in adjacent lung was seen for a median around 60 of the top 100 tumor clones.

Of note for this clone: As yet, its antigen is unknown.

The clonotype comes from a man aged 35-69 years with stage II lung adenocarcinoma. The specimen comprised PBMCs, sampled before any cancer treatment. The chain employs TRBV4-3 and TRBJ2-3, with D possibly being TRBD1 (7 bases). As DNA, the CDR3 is TGCGCCAGCAGCCAAGATTCCAGGGGGGCTCCAGATACGCAGTATTTT. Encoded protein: CASSQDSRGAPDTQYF.